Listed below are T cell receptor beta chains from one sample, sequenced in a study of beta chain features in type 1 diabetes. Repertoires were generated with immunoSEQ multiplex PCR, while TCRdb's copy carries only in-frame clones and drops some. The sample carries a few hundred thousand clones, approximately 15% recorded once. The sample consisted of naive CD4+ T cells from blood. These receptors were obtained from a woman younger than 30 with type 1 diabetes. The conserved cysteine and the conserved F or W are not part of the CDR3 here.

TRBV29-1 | SVRTGGTDTQY
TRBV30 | AWSLERGLAGVGQDTQY
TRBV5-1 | ASSREQGSEQY
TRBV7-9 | ASSSGQGEQETQY
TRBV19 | ASSIISSGSYNEQF
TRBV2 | ASSDPRGSYGYT
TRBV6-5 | ASRTGALFGYT
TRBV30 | AWTPKGQGGIIANEKLF
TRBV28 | ASQTGVNQPQH
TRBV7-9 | ASSLTGGTSGTHNEQF
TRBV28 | ASSWRADTQY
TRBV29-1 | SVAGRMNTEAF
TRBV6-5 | ASSWGRNTEAF
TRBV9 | ASSVEPGSADTQY
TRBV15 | ATSRVRGLAGDNEQF
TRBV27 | ASSWASRDTQY
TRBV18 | ASSETRAYNEQF
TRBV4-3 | ASSQKRNRFPGETQY
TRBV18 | ASSEQAQETQY
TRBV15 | ATSGVGQKGDTEAF
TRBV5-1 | ASSLLAGVDIEQF
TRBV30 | AWSETGESDYGYT
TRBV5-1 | ASSLVAGGPANTGELF
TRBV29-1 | SVAGRLNTEAF
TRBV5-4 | ASTLGGTSPKPDTQY
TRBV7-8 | ASSVRQGSYNEQF
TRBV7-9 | ASSFDLTANYGYT
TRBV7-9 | ASSATGQGRDTEAF
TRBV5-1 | ASSLLPSLDEQY
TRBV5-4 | ASSSTSGPYEQY
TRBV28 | ASLPGGEVPLSSYEQY
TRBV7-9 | ASSLVRLHTGELF
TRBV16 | ASSQSSSVGEQF
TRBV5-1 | ASSLPRGSYEQY
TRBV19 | ASRAPGPKHNEQF
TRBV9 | ASSVGGRMNTEAF
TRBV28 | ASRSPTGINEQY
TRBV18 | ASSPISAGGGNEQF
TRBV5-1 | ASSRDSDQTQY
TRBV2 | ASSVTSGRPIDTQY
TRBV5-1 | ASSLGQFYGYT
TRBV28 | ASREGASTGELF
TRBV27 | ASSLIAGTGEDYT
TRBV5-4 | ASSFNNQPQH
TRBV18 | ASSPGTGNQPQH
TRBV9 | ASSVRSGDTEAF
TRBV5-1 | ASSSPRGGDTEAF
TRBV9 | ASSVRPASYNEQF
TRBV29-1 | SVLGTGQETQY
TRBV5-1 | ASSATTGVQPQH
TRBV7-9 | ASSLLVDTEAF
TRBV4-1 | ASSPTGTSGTYNEQF
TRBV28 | ASSPGGTPGEQY
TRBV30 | AWGRNEKLF
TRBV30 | AWRGGFPNNEQF
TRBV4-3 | ASSQDAMRGRRTEAF
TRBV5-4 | ASSLWTGALRTEAF
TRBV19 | ASIRSQNSGTEAF